This TCR beta chain stems from a study of blood T cell repertoires in COVID-19. Study in general: PBMCs, B-cell-depleted T cells, or T cells provided the cDNA or gDNA that made up the material.

Those enrolled, adults aged 18 to 89 years, came from under 25 US areas. Each participant's cohort was designated according to participant-reported clinical history. Method: immunoSEQ multiplex PCR; TCRdb's copy keeps in-frame clones and lacks some. This sample carries fewer than 500,000 clones, approximately 90% of them seen once, and the ten largest clones take more than 0.85%. V was trimmed by 0 bases and J by 4 bases, leaving 17 bases between them. The length of the CDR3 is 16 residues. Germline lookup yields CDR1 GTSNPN and CDR2 SVGIG (reference sequence). The TCR originated in a woman in her 30s with acute COVID-19. The gene calls are TRBV30 and TRBJ2-3, with a tentative D call TRBD2 (6 bases). Sequenced material: PBMCs or T cells enriched from blood (not recorded which). The CDR3 here is CAWSVSASSVADTQYF. CDR3 nucleotides: TGTGCCTGGAGTGTTTCGGCTTCTAGCGTGGCAGATACGCAGTATTTT.